These 10 T cell receptor beta chains were all obtained from the same sample, sequenced in a study of cytomegalovirus exposure and HLA in healthy donors. The PCR contained 60 Vbeta and 13 Jbeta primers. Assay used: immunoSEQ multiplex PCR; TCRdb lists only in-frame clones, some missing. Found here are around 140,000 clones, about 86% of them singletons; the top ten hold 4.5% to 6.5%. The sequenced material came from PBMCs. The receptor source for this set is a woman aged 30 to 39 in good health and CMV-seronegative.

The chain has TRBV6-1 and TRBJ2-7; TRBD2 matches at 12 bases. This CDR3 comprises 15 residues. Germline V gives CDR1 MNHNS, CDR2 SASEGT. V lost 2 bases, J lost 7 bases, and 6 bases stayed unmatched. The CDR3 spells CASSEKTSGRVEQYF. CDR3 in DNA: TGTGCCAGCAGTGAAAAGACTAGCGGGAGAGTAGAGCAGTACTTC.

The chain joins TRBV27 to TRBJ2-7, with D maybe TRBD1 (6 bases). Per the germline V gene, CDR1 is MNHEY and CDR2 is SMNVEV (reference sequence). Trimming took off 1 base at V and 4 bases at J, with 11 bases between the two ends. The CDR3 runs 14 residues. The CDR3 coding sequence is TGTGCCAGCAGTTTATTGGACAGACCATACGAGCAGTACTTC. As protein: CASSLLDRPYEQYF.

The chain joins TRBV21-1 to TRBJ1-2. TRBV21-1 constitutes a pseudogene. The CDR3 consists of 18 residues. The CDR3 sequence is CASSKPFGGEGSNYGYTF. CDR3 in DNA: TGTGCCAGCAGCAAACCCTTCGGGGGAGAGGGCAGTAACTATGGCTACACCTTC.

J is TRBJ2-2 and V is TRBV18; D might be TRBD2 (5 bases). Germline CDR1 reads KGHSH; CDR2 reads LQKENI. The V end lost 6 bases, the J end lost 6 bases, and 14 bases lay between the germline ends. The CDR3 is 14 amino acids. CDR3 residues: CASSRTGYSGELFF. The CDR3 nucleotides are TGTGCCAGCTCCCGAACGGGGTATTCCGGGGAGCTGTTTTTT.

The V call is TRBV10-3, the J call TRBJ2-1; the D gene is possibly TRBD2 (6 bases). CDR3 length: 14 residues. Germline values: CDR1 ENHRY, CDR2 SYGVKD. V was trimmed by 4 bases and J by 5 bases, leaving 12 bases between them. This chain's CDR3 is CAISVGTLNNEQFF. CDR3 in DNA: TGTGCCATCAGTGTCGGGACTCTAAACAATGAGCAGTTCTTC.

The V call is TRBV28, the J call TRBJ1-4; weak D call: TRBD1 (5 bases). V lost 6 bases and J 10 bases, leaving 9 bases between the germline ends. The germline CDR1 and CDR2 sequences are MDHEN and SYDVKM. The CDR3 is made up of 11 amino acids. In DNA, the CDR3 is TGTGCCAGCAGGGTCGGGGGAAAACTGTTTTTT. Protein product: CASRVGGKLFF. Together with reference TRBV28 and TRBJ1-4, the CDR3 gives the full variable domain: DVKVTQSSRYLVKRTGEKVFLECVQDMDHENMFWYRQDPGLGLRLIYFSYDVKMKEKGDIPEGYSVSREKKERFSLILESASTNQTSMYLCASRVGGKLFFGSGTQLSVL.

V usage is TRBV27 and J usage is TRBJ2-7, with 7 bases fitting TRBD1. Germline V lookup: CDR1 MNHEY, CDR2 SMNVEV (reference sequence). The junction had 6 bases not matched to a gene; V was cut back by 5 bases and J by 5 bases. The CDR3 is made up of 13 amino acids. The CDR3 spells CASSLTTGNEQYF. Written as DNA, the CDR3 is TGTGCCAGCAGTCTAACGACAGGGAACGAGCAGTACTTC.

Of note for this clone: The sample has other DNA sequences that encode this CDR3 too. The CDR3, as DNA: TGCGCCAGCAGCTTGGGGCAGGGGTTAGATACGCAGTATTTT. It codes for CASSLGQGLDTQYF. The V and J genes are TRBV5-1 and TRBJ2-3; perhaps TRBD1 as D (6 bases). CDR1 and CDR2 from the germline V gene are SGHRS and YFSETQ. This CDR3 is 14 amino acids long. Trimming took off 0 bases at V and 5 bases at J, with 10 bases between the two ends.

The chain couples TRBV6-5 to TRBJ1-4; 7 positions match TRBD1. This CDR3 comprises 13 residues. The V and J ends lost 2 bases and 7 bases, in that order; junction bases with no gene match: 1. Per germline, CDR1 MNHEY and CDR2 SVGAGI. The CDR3 reads CASSYRDSEKLFF. CDR3 in DNA: TGTGCCAGCAGTTACCGGGACAGTGAAAAACTGTTTTTT.

The gene calls are TRBV4-1 and TRBJ2-3; D is unclear. The CDR3 has 13 residues. Trimming stripped 5 bases from V and 2 bases from J, with 8 bases between. The germline CDR1 and CDR2 sequences are MGHRA and YSYEKL. CDR3 DNA sequence: TGCGCCAGCAGCTACACCGTCACAGATACGCAGTATTTT. Encoded protein: CASSYTVTDTQYF.